This TCR beta chain stems from a study of blood T cell repertoires in COVID-19. Study information: The cDNA or gDNA used as material had been derived from T cells, B-cell-depleted T cells, or PBMCs.

The count of this clone is one. Generated by immunoSEQ multiplex PCR, the TCRdb table keeps only in-frame clones and is missing some. In the table there are some 200,000 clones, approximately 86% of which are singletons. The CDR3 length is 17 residues. The V and J ends lost 0 bases and 2 bases, in that order; junction bases with no gene match: 7. Per the germline V gene, CDR1 is SGHAT and CDR2 is FQNNGV. The TCR originated in a young woman with COVID-19, enrolled during active disease. The rearrangement uses TRBV11-2 and TRBJ2-1; 7 positions agree with TRBD2. The sample was peripheral blood. CDR3 bases: TGTGCCAGCAGCTTAGATGATGCGGGAGCCCCCTACAATGAGCAGTTCTTC. As protein: CASSLDDAGAPYNEQFF.